A single sample gave rise to the 23 T cell receptor beta chains below, sequenced in a study of CD8+ T cells in alopecia areata. RNA extraction was followed by reverse transcription into cDNA, which acted as the sequencing template. The data were produced by immunoSEQ multiplex PCR, yet TCRdb's version contains in-frame clones alone and is incomplete. The sample gives around 140,000 clones, about 46% of which show up once; around 20% is in the top ten. The sample here was CD8+ T cells sorted from blood, taken at week 0. Source of these receptors: a human donor with alopecia areata.

This chain joins TRBV4-2 and TRBJ2-5; D ambiguous. V lost 3 bases and J 5 bases, leaving 10 bases between the germline ends. CDR1 and CDR2 from the germline V gene are LGHNA and YNFKEQ. CDR3 length: 13 amino acids. The CDR3 here is CASSHEPGETQYF. CDR3 DNA: TGTGCCAGCAGCCATGAACCCGGTGAGACCCAGTACTTC.

The chain has TRBV25-1 and TRBJ2-3; no definite D call. The CDR3 covers 14 residues. V lost 1 base and J 1 base, leaving 6 bases between the germline ends. Germline CDR1 reads MGHDK; CDR2 reads SYGVNS. CDR3 residues: CASSESGGTDTQYF. The DNA for the CDR3 is TGTGCCAGCAGTGAATCTGGGGGCACAGATACGCAGTATTTT.

About this clone: Other DNA sequences of this sample code for an identical CDR3. The genes are TRBV30 and TRBJ2-6; perhaps D is TRBD1 or TRBD2 (5 bases each). The V gene's germline CDR1 is GTSNPN and CDR2 SVGIG (reference sequence). Trimming cost V 0 bases and J 2 bases, with 5 bases left between them. There are 14 residues in the CDR3. CDR3 nucleotide sequence: TGTGCCTGGAGTGTGGGGGCTGGGGCCAACGTCCTGACTTTC. Translated, it gives CAWSVGAGANVLTF.

The chain employs TRBV5-6 and TRBJ2-7, with D perhaps TRBD1 (5 bases). Germline V lookup: CDR1 SGHDT, CDR2 YYEEEE. Trimming pared 4 bases from V and 3 bases from J, leaving 8 bases between. The CDR3 has 12 amino acids. The CDR3 sequence: CASSARVYEQYF. DNA for the CDR3: TGTGCCAGCAGCGCCAGGGTCTACGAGCAGTACTTC.

The V call is TRBV5-1, the J call TRBJ2-3; D gene unclear. V was clipped by 0 bases and J by 5 bases, with 10 bases between them. In germline, CDR1 is SGHRS, CDR2 YFSETQ. This CDR3 has 14 residues. The CDR3 DNA reads as TGCGCCAGCAGCTTGGTGCGGAATGTAGATACGCAGTATTTT. Translated: CASSLVRNVDTQYF. Together with reference TRBV5-1 and TRBJ2-3, the CDR3 gives the full variable domain: KAGVTQTPRYLIKTRGQQVTLSCSPISGHRSVSWYQQTPGQGLQFLFEYFSETQRNKGNFPGRFSGRQFSNSRSEMNVSTLELGDSALYLCASSLVRNVDTQYFGPGTRLTVL.

The V gene is TRBV5-4, the J gene TRBJ2-3; TRBD1 matches at 8 bases. Per the germline V gene, CDR1 is SGHNT and CDR2 is YYREEE (reference sequence). Germline trimming cut 3 bases from V and 6 bases from J; bases unmatched to any gene: 6. CDR3 length: 14 residues. The CDR3 sequence: CASSSTYRGDTQYF. CDR3 coding DNA: TGTGCCAGCAGCTCGACGTACAGGGGGGATACGCAGTATTTT. Full variable domain (remainder filled in from reference TRBV5-4 and TRBJ2-3): ETGVTQSPTHLIKTRGQQVTLRCSSQSGHNTVSWYQQALGQGPQFIFQYYREEENGRGNFPPRFSGLQFPNYSSELNVNALELDDSALYLCASSSTYRGDTQYFGPGTRLTVL.

The rearrangement uses TRBV27 and TRBJ1-5, with a weak D call TRBD1 (5 bases). The ends were cut back, 6 bases at V and 3 bases at J, with 12 bases in the middle. The germline gives CDR1 MNHEY, CDR2 SMNVEV (reference sequence). The CDR3 has 14 residues. CDR3 protein: CASSPRGDNQPQHF. In DNA, the CDR3 is TGTGCCAGCAGCCCCCGGGGGGACAATCAGCCCCAGCATTTT.

This clone appeared a few times. This chain connects TRBV6-6 to TRBJ1-1; tentatively, D is TRBD1 (5 bases). Germline-derived CDR1 and CDR2 are MNHNY and SVGAGI (reference sequence). This CDR3 contains 15 residues. The V and J ends lost 5 bases and 4 bases respectively, with 17 bases between them. Written as DNA, the CDR3 is TGTGCCAGCAGTCTCTTGCTTCGGGGCTCCACTGAAGCTTTCTTT. This gives the protein CASSLLLRGSTEAFF.

This clone came up a few times. The chain links TRBV6-5 to TRBJ1-5; D is ambiguous. Germline lookup yields CDR1 MNHEY and CDR2 SVGAGI. The CDR3 is 14 amino acids. V lost 5 bases and J lost 1, with 9 bases in between. In nucleotides, the CDR3 is TGTGCCAGCAGTGAAGTCGTGAGCAATCAGCCCCAGCATTTT. It codes for CASSEVVSNQPQHF.

This clone was seen more than once but under ten times. The CDR3 DNA follows: TGTGCCAGTAGTTGGTCCCACAATGAGCAGTTCTTC. It encodes CASSWSHNEQFF. The rearrangement uses TRBV19 and TRBJ2-1; D gene unclear. The V gene lost 5 bases and the J gene lost 5 bases, with 7 bases spanning the gap. This CDR3 has 12 residues. Per the germline V gene, CDR1 is LNHDA and CDR2 is SQIVND (reference sequence).

This clone was recorded at least ten times. The CDR3 here is CASSSIGGTGAEKLFF. CDR3 bases: TGTGCCAGCAGCTCTATAGGGGGGACAGGGGCTGAAAAACTGTTTTTT. The V and J genes are TRBV7-2 and TRBJ1-4; 10 positions match TRBD1. V was pared by 4 bases and J by 7 bases, with 9 bases of the junction left unmatched. From germline, CDR1 is SGHTA and CDR2 FQGNSA. The CDR3 contains 16 residues.

The rearrangement joins TRBV5-6 to TRBJ2-1; possible D gene TRBD2, 5 bases. The CDR3 runs 12 residues. Germline loops: CDR1 SGHDT, CDR2 YYEEEE. V was cut by 5 bases and J by 6 bases, with 9 bases left in between. Here the CDR3 DNA reads TGTGCCAGCAGTAGTGAGGGCAATGAGCAGTTCTTC. Encoded protein: CASSSEGNEQFF.

V gene TRBV27 combines with J gene TRBJ2-7, with 8 positions matching TRBD2. This CDR3 contains 17 residues. The V gene end was trimmed by 3 bases and the J gene end by 3 bases; junction bases not matched to a gene: 13. Looked up from germline, CDR1 is MNHEY and CDR2 is SMNVEV (reference sequence). CDR3 in amino acids: CASSLVGRRGALYEQYF. The CDR3, as DNA: TGTGCCAGCAGTTTGGTGGGAAGGCGGGGGGCCCTCTACGAGCAGTACTTC.

V gene TRBV29-1 combines with J gene TRBJ1-1; D remains ambiguous. Trimming pared 7 bases from V and 1 base from J, leaving 10 bases between. Per germline, CDR1 SQVTM and CDR2 ANQGSEA. CDR3 length: 12 amino acids. The CDR3 nucleotides are TGCAGCGCCCCGGACGAGAACACTGAAGCTTTCTTT. It codes for CSAPDENTEAFF.

This clone was detected only a few times. The rearrangement joins TRBV30 to TRBJ2-1; no clear D. V lost 0 bases, J lost 4 bases, and 7 bases lay in between. CDR1 and CDR2 (germline): GTSNPN, SVGIG (reference sequence). This CDR3 has 13 residues. The CDR3 region is CAWSVSAYNEQFF. The CDR3 bases are TGTGCCTGGAGTGTAAGCGCTTACAATGAGCAGTTCTTC. Based on the CDR3 plus reference TRBV30 and TRBJ2-1, the full variable domain is SQTIHQWPATLVQPVGSPLSLECTVEGTSNPNLYWYRQAAGRGLQLLFYSVGIGQISSEVPQNLSASRPQDRQFILSSKKLLLSDSGFYLCAWSVSAYNEQFFGPGTRLTVL.

The chain uses TRBV27 and TRBJ2-3; 9 nucleotides line up with TRBD1. The germline gives CDR1 MNHEY, CDR2 SMNVEV (reference sequence). The J segment lost 1 base and the V segment lost 2 bases, leaving 4 bases of the junction unmatched. The CDR3 has 16 amino acids. This CDR3 reads CASSLLRTGGTDTQYF. CDR3 sequence (DNA): TGTGCCAGCAGTTTACTGCGGACAGGGGGCACAGATACGCAGTATTTT.

The chain links TRBV30 to TRBJ1-3; D perhaps matches TRBD1 (6 bases). The germline V and J ends were trimmed by 0 bases and 1 base, with 16 bases remaining between them. Germline V gene data show CDR1 as GTSNPN and CDR2 as SVGIG (reference sequence). The CDR3 sequence is 17 residues long. The CDR3 sequence: CAWSVLRGARSGNTIYF. CDR3 in DNA: TGTGCCTGGAGTGTACTGCGGGGGGCGAGGTCTGGAAACACCATATATTTT.

This clone was counted a few times. The rearrangement joins TRBV15 to TRBJ1-1, with D possibly TRBD1 on 5 matching bases. The germline gives CDR1 LNHNV, CDR2 YYDKDF (reference sequence). V gave up 6 bases and J gave up 4 bases, with 12 bases separating them. This CDR3 has 13 residues. The CDR3 bases are TGTGCCACCAGTCCGCCCGGGGGCACTGAAGCTTTCTTT. As protein: CATSPPGGTEAFF. The full variable domain, its missing parts supplied by reference TRBV15 and TRBJ1-1, is DAMVIQNPRYQVTQFGKPVTLSCSQTLNHNVMYWYQQKSSQAPKLLFHYYDKDFNNEADTPDNFQSRRPNTSFCFLDIRSPGLGDTAMYLCATSPPGGTEAFFGQGTRLTVV.

In the case of this clone: At one end the junction does not follow the germline gene, possibly because of a read error. This chain links TRBV7-7 with TRBJ2-7; 12 bases map to TRBD1. The CDR3 sequence is 15 residues long. Germline V gene data show CDR1 as SSHAT and CDR2 as FNYEAQ (reference sequence). The CDR3 nucleotides read TGTGCTAGCAGTCCCGGGACAGGGGGCGGTTACGAGCAGTACTTC. Protein sequence: CASSPGTGGGYEQYF.

J is TRBJ1-1 and V is TRBV29-1; D gene unclear. Looked up from germline, CDR1 is SQVTM and CDR2 is ANQGSEA. The ends were cut back, 0 bases at V and 11 bases at J, with 22 bases in the middle. CDR3 size: 15 residues. Here the CDR3 DNA reads TGCAGCGTTGAAGATGGGGAAGGACTCTTTAATGGGGCTTTCTTT. As protein: CSVEDGEGLFNGAFF.

The chain has TRBV6-5 and TRBJ2-6; no reliable D call. V was clipped by 0 bases and J by 3 bases, with 6 bases between them. This CDR3 spans 15 amino acids. Germline CDR1 MNHEY, CDR2 SVGAGI. In nucleotides, the CDR3 is TGTGCCAGCAGTTACTCGTCGTATGGGGCCAACGTCCTGACTTTC. Amino acids: CASSYSSYGANVLTF.

This clone came up a few times. As DNA, the CDR3 is TGCAGCGTTGAAGATCTCCGGGACACTTATTACGAGCAGTACTTC. Residues: CSVEDLRDTYYEQYF. The J gene is TRBJ2-7, the V gene TRBV29-1; maybe TRBD1 (6 bases). The ends were cut back, 0 bases at V and 4 bases at J, with 16 bases in the middle. Germline V gene sequence: CDR1 SQVTM, CDR2 ANQGSEA. This CDR3 is 15 amino acids long.

This clone was seen a handful of times. V is TRBV30 and J is TRBJ2-1; D might be TRBD1 (5 bases). This CDR3 has 13 amino acids. The germline V gene has CDR1 GTSNPN and CDR2 SVGIG (reference sequence). Trimming stripped 0 bases from V and 13 bases from J, with 16 bases between. CDR3 residues: CAWSVGRGALQFF. The CDR3 bases are TGTGCCTGGAGTGTAGGAAGGGGCGCACTTCAGTTCTTC.